The 5 T cell receptor beta chains reported below all come from one sample, sequenced in a study of T cells after yellow fever vaccination (dated by TCRdb to about 2019). The intended sense of this specimen's treatment or condition label: live attenuated yellow fever vaccine strain. Libraries were prepared through 5' RACE. Sequencing instrument: Illumina HiSeq 2500. The public reads were run again by TCRdb, first through fastp at Q25 and then through MiXCR, and only productive beta chains were kept. Every distinct CDR3 protein forms one entry, paired with its most common genes and DNA. Counted in this sample were 500,000 to 700,000 distinct CDR3 sequences; 15% to 20% of them appeared once. The top ten clonotypes cover 13% to 15% of the sample. Sequenced here: PBMCs, sampled 15 days after the yellow fever booster vaccination. The receptors here all came from a man between 25 and 39 years old who received the YFV17D yellow fever vaccine.

This clonotype came up a few times. Mismatch with germline at one junction end may stem from a read error. This rearrangement joins TRBV7-7 to TRBJ2-5; no clear D gene. The CDR3 length is 13 residues. Germline V lookup: CDR1 SSHAT, CDR2 FNYEAQ (reference sequence). This CDR3 is CASSPPSGETQYF. CDR3 nucleotides: TGTGCTAGCAGCCCTCCATCCGGAGAGACCCAGTACTTC.

This clonotype has just a few counts. The chain combines TRBV7-2 with TRBJ2-1; 10 bases agree with TRBD1. Trimming cost V 7 bases and J 9 bases; bases outside gene matches: 9. This CDR3 is built from 14 residues. The germline V gene encodes CDR1 SGHTA and CDR2 FQGNSA. Here the CDR3 reads CASKTGGSDSEQFF. In nucleotides, the CDR3 is TGTGCCAGCAAGACAGGGGGCTCAGATAGTGAGCAGTTCTTC.

V usage is TRBV7-2 and J usage is TRBJ2-5; D is tentatively TRBD1 or TRBD2 (6 bases each). This CDR3 spans 13 amino acids. The germline V gene encodes CDR1 SGHTA and CDR2 FQGNSA. V was shortened by 10 bases and J by 5 bases, with 17 bases between the two germline ends. Here the CDR3 reads CATREGGWETQYF. CDR3 bases: TGTGCCACCCGTGAGGGGGGTTGGGAGACCCAGTACTTC.

This clonotype was seen once. The chain is built from TRBV7-2 and TRBJ2-7; possibly TRBD2 for D (6 bases). CDR1 is SGHTA and CDR2 is FQGNSA in the germline V gene. This CDR3 is 15 amino acids long. Trimming removed 0 bases at V and 5 bases at J, with 14 bases between. CDR3 nucleotides: TGTGCCAGCAGCTTAGCCCCCGGACTAAAGGACGAGCAGTACTTC. It encodes CASSLAPGLKDEQYF. Full variable domain (remainder filled in from reference TRBV7-2 and TRBJ2-7): GAGVSQSPSNKVTEKGKDVELRCDPISGHTALYWYRQSLGQGLEFLIYFQGNSAPDKSGLPSDRFSAERTGGSVSTLTIQRTQQEDSAVYLCASSLAPGLKDEQYFGPGTRLTVT.

This clonotype was picked up a small number of times. The CDR3 DNA reads as TGTGCCAGCAGTGAAGCCGGGACACGGTTACAGTACTTC. Encoded protein: CASSEAGTRLQYF. The chain links TRBV6-1 to TRBJ2-7, with D tentatively TRBD1 (6 bases). Germline V gene lookup returns CDR1 MNHNS and CDR2 SASEGT. This CDR3 spans 13 amino acids. Trimming took 0 bases from V and 10 from J, leaving 13 bases between them.